This TCR beta chain is from a study of vaccination effects on CD4 cells after COVID-19. Study information: All study participants received two doses of BNT162b2 or mRNA-1273 vaccine.

The ends lost 5 bases at V and 7 bases at J; junction bases unmatched: 13. There are 16 residues in the CDR3. CDR1 LNHDA and CDR2 SQIVND come from the germline V gene (reference sequence). About this clone: Its antigen is as yet unknown.

Points from the study as a whole: Long after vaccination, the clones induced by infection and by vaccine shrank markedly in size.

Before sequencing, viral peptide pools were used by the ViraFEST assay to expand antigen-specific CD4+ T cells. Following a roughly ten-day culture, CD4+ T cells were purified. A positive SARS-CoV-2 PCR test fell between March and December 2020. About 2 million PBMC were seeded per well and grown in the presence of approximately 9.5 IU/ml IL-2 and about 10 ug/ml peptides. Half-medium changes using IL-2 medium occurred on days 3 and 7. Libraries were prepared by immunoSEQ multiplex PCR; TCRdb keeps only in-frame clonotypes and omits some of them. The data contain 22,000 or so clones, nearly 75% of them seen just once; the ten biggest clones take up 30% to 45%.

The origin of this receptor is a human donor who had a prior SARS-CoV-2 infection. The chain uses TRBV19 and TRBJ2-3; the match to TRBD1 covers 9 bases. Sample: CD4+ T cells from PBMCs cultured with a peptide pool, taken before COVID-19 vaccination. The CDR3 DNA reads TGTGCCAGTAGTCCACCCGTGGGACAGGGCTCATATACGCAGTATTTT. This gives the protein CASSPPVGQGSYTQYF.